The present entry profiles one TCR beta chain with its context. In the authors' workflow: It was from reference gene primer amplification that nucleated cell counts were estimated. Clones were sequenced by immunoSEQ multiplex PCR, and TCRdb holds only the in-frame ones, with some missing. The V and J calls and clone size come from that table; D and trimming were worked out from the DNA. The table includes 200,000 to 250,000 clones, around 86% detected once. This sample stems from a study of blood T cell repertoires in COVID-19. Study summary: There were acute and convalescent COVID-19 samples, and they came from the United States, Italy and Spain. PBMCs, B-cell-depleted T cells, or T cells were the source of the cDNA or gDNA that made up the material.

Trimming cost V 2 bases and J 0 bases; bases outside gene matches: 5. Germline assignment: CDR1 SGHNT and CDR2 YYREEE (reference sequence). This CDR3 is built from 16 residues. Enrollment of patients from Seattle took place during active infection, with longitudinal follow-up. The sample comprised peripheral blood. The chain recombines TRBV5-4 with TRBJ2-1; 7 bases line up with TRBD1. The receptor's source is a woman aged 45-65 years with COVID-19, enrolled during active disease. CDR3 protein: CASSFQTGVSYNEQFF. In nucleotides, the CDR3 is TGTGCCAGCAGCTTTCAAACAGGGGTCTCCTACAATGAGCAGTTCTTC.